Each of the 10 T cell receptor beta chains below was sequenced from the same sample in a study of OX40 agonist ivuxolimab in advanced cancers. TCRdb's copy holds only in-frame clones and misses some; the assay was immunoSEQ multiplex PCR. The table records fewer than 20,000 clones, roughly 90% of them present only once. The source was CD4+ or CD8+ T cells sorted from blood, collected in a trial of the OX40 agonist ivuxolimab. These receptors came from an adult with an advanced solid tumor such as melanoma, head and neck, liver or kidney cancer.

V usage is TRBV2 and J usage is TRBJ2-3; no clear D. The germline V gene encodes CDR1 SNHLY and CDR2 FYNNEI. This CDR3 contains 16 residues. Trimming took 2 bases from V and 0 from J, leaving 12 bases between them. Written as DNA, the CDR3 is TGTGCCAGCAGTGAAACTACTGATGCTAGCACAGATACGCAGTATTTT. Its translation: CASSETTDASTDTQYF. Full variable domain (missing parts from reference TRBV2 and TRBJ2-3): EPEVTQTPSHQVTQMGQEVILRCVPISNHLYFYWYRQILGQKVEFLVSFYNNEISEKSEIFDDQFSVERPDGSNFTLKIRSTKLEDSAMYFCASSETTDASTDTQYFGPGTRLTVL.

The chain has TRBV5-4 and TRBJ1-4; D call uncertain. Trimming stripped 3 bases from V and 5 bases from J, with 17 bases between. The germline gives CDR1 SGHNT, CDR2 YYREEE (reference sequence). The CDR3 length is 16 residues. The CDR3 bases are TGTGCCAGCAGCTCATCCTCGGGCGGCCCCAATGAAAAACTGTTTTTT. It is translated as CASSSSSGGPNEKLFF.

This clone was observed a few times. The chain recombines TRBV19 with TRBJ2-1; TRBD2 matches at 14 bases. The CDR3 is made up of 18 amino acids. V was clipped by 8 bases and J by 1 base; unmatched bases: 10. Per germline, CDR1 LNHDA and CDR2 SQIVND (reference sequence). DNA of the CDR3: TGTGCCAGTTCTCCCGGGGGACTAGCGGGAGTGTCCTACAATGAGCAGTTCTTC. Translation: CASSPGGLAGVSYNEQFF.

CDR3 nucleotide sequence: TGCGCCAGCAGCCAGGGGACAGACACAGATACGCAGTATTTT. The encoded protein is CASSQGTDTDTQYF. The gene calls are TRBV4-3 and TRBJ2-3; 7 bases are a match to TRBD1. CDR3 length: 14 amino acids. V was pared by 3 bases and J by 2 bases, with 2 bases of the junction left unmatched. Germline values: CDR1 LGHNA, CDR2 YSLEER.

The V gene is TRBV7-3, the J gene TRBJ2-7; a possible D gene is TRBD2 (5 bases). The CDR3 loop spans 13 amino acids. Per the germline V gene, CDR1 is SGHTA and CDR2 is FQGTGA. Trimming took off 2 bases at V and 4 bases at J, with 9 bases between the two ends. CDR3 DNA: TGTGCCAGCAGCTTAGGAACGGGATACGAGCAGTACTTC. Residues: CASSLGTGYEQYF.

This clone appeared a single time. This chain connects TRBV7-9 to TRBJ2-3, with D perhaps matching TRBD2 (5 bases). Germline loops: CDR1 SEHNR, CDR2 FQNEAQ (reference sequence). Trimming shortened V by 5 bases and J by 3 bases, and 12 bases separated the two germline ends. The CDR3 sequence is 14 residues long. In DNA, the CDR3 is TGTGCCAGCAGCCGTTCGGGCGGGACAGATACGCAGTATTTT. Protein sequence: CASSRSGGTDTQYF.

This chain uses TRBV6-5 with TRBJ1-1, with a weak D call TRBD1 (5 bases). V was clipped by 6 bases and J by 1 base, with 9 bases between them. CDR1 is MNHEY and CDR2 is SVGAGI in the germline V gene. The CDR3 runs to 13 residues. The CDR3 nucleotides read TGTGCCAGCAGGACGGGACGGAACACTGAAGCTTTCTTT. Protein: CASRTGRNTEAFF.

This chain links TRBV30 with TRBJ1-1; TRBD1 matches 8 bases. This CDR3 comprises 12 residues. Germline-derived CDR1 and CDR2 are GTSNPN and SVGIG (reference sequence). Trimming at V came to 8 bases and at J to 5 bases, leaving 7 bases not matched to a gene. In DNA, the CDR3 is TGTGCCAGCAGGGGGCTCTGGACTGAAGCTTTCTTT. Translated, it gives CASRGLWTEAFF.

The chain is built from TRBV5-5 and TRBJ2-1; 7 nucleotides agree with TRBD2. This CDR3 contains 15 residues. Germline trimming cut 5 bases from V and 1 base from J; bases unmatched to any gene: 6. Per germline, CDR1 SGHKS and CDR2 YYEKEE (reference sequence). The CDR3 DNA reads TGTGCCAGCAGGCTAGCGGTAGGGTCCTACAATGAGCAGTTCTTC. This gives the protein CASRLAVGSYNEQFF.

The chain has TRBV5-1 and TRBJ2-3; tentatively, D is TRBD1 (6 bases). The V end lost 7 bases, the J end lost 2 bases, and 20 bases lay between the germline ends. The germline V gene has CDR1 SGHRS and CDR2 YFSETQ. This CDR3 contains 16 residues. CDR3 sequence: CASGRGTASLTDTQYF. CDR3 nucleotides: TGCGCCAGCGGAAGGGGGACGGCTTCTCTCACAGATACGCAGTATTTT.